This T cell receptor beta chain was sequenced during a study of molecular identifiers for immune sequencing clone quantification. Trimming cost V 3 bases and J 5 bases, with 10 bases left between them. The CDR3 totals 13 residues. Germline V CDR1 and CDR2: MNHEY, SVGAGI. With regard to this clonotype: Its antigen remains unknown.

The CD8+CD4-CCR7+CD45RA+ phenotype defined the sorted naive CD8 T cells. Broader study findings: Over 98% of CMV-specific effector molecules, but under 1% of naive ones, were in clones above 20 copies.

TCR libraries were built in bulk with a published protocol and specific TCR primers. TCRdb re-called the PCR reads through MiXCR, storing one row per CDR3 protein. The sample holds roughly 630,000 distinct CDR3 sequences; less than 30% are singletons and the top ten take around 0.78%. The chain has TRBV6-5 and TRBJ1-2; a possible D gene is TRBD1 (5 bases). Sample: naive CD8+ T cells from blood, with Jurkat cell RNA spiked in. Subset specified: FACS-sorted CD8+CD4-CCR7+CD45RA+ naive T cells. The receptor was derived from a human donor in good health. Some libraries in this study had Jurkat cell RNA spiked in. The CDR3 is CASSYQGWYGYTF. CDR3 coding DNA: TGTGCCAGCAGTTATCAGGGATGGTATGGCTACACCTTC.